This T cell receptor beta chain was recorded in a study of shared clonotypes between healthy human individuals. Study-wide results and limits: Non-shared clonotypes showed lower generation probabilities than clonotypes common to all four donors. Clonotypes that were shared across a handful of donors made up around 5% of naive CD4 clonotypes.

Germline V gives CDR1 MNHEY, CDR2 SMNVEV (reference sequence). This CDR3 comprises 14 residues. V lost 0 bases, J lost 0 bases, and 6 bases lay in between. Sequencing was performed with immunoSEQ multiplex PCR; in TCRdb, only in-frame clones are kept and a portion is missing. The sample has around 2.3 million clones, roughly 95% seen once. CD4+ cells underwent separation, giving CD45RA+ naive and CD45RA-negative memory subsets. Concerning this clone: Its antigen remains unknown. Other nucleotide sequences in the sample specify the same CDR3.

The clonotype comes from a man between 18 and 35 years old in good health. Sequencing input: naive CD4+ T cells sorted from blood. Sample subset: CD45RA+ positively selected. The J gene is TRBJ2-7, the V gene TRBV27; D gene unclear. CDR3 sequence: CASSLSGRSYEQYF. CDR3 bases: TGTGCCAGCAGTTTATCGGGCCGCTCCTACGAGCAGTACTTC.